Shown below are 30 T cell receptor beta chains from a single sample sequenced in a study of radiotherapy plus CTLA-4 blockade in lung cancer. Using immunoSEQ multiplex PCR, the repertoire was profiled, and TCRdb retains in-frame clones only, with some absent. Of roughly 110,000 clones listed, roughly 80% were seen once; the top ten hold 3% to 4%. The material sequenced was peripheral blood, taken from a patient treated with radiotherapy plus ipilimumab. The receptors stem from a human donor with non-small cell lung cancer that progressed on radiotherapy plus ipilimumab. Some clones in this sample may be carry-over from other donors' samples.

The V and J genes are TRBV27 and TRBJ2-1, with 11 nucleotides matching TRBD2. Germline CDR1 and CDR2: MNHEY and SMNVEV (reference sequence). The CDR3 has 17 amino acids. Trimming cost V 5 bases and J 10 bases; bases outside gene matches: 16. The CDR3, as DNA: TGTGCCAGCAGTCCCTTCCTGGAGACTAGCGGGGAAGGGGAGCAGTTCTTC. Translation gives CASSPFLETSGEGEQFF.

V usage is TRBV5-6 and J usage is TRBJ2-1; 7 bases align to TRBD1. Germline loops: CDR1 SGHDT, CDR2 YYEEEE. The CDR3 consists of 14 residues. V trimming: 2 bases; J trimming: 6 bases; junction bases outside the gene matches: 5. The CDR3 bases are TGTGCCAGCAGCTTCCCGGACAGGTTCAATGAGCAGTTCTTC. Its protein is CASSFPDRFNEQFF.

In its sample, this clone was seen a few times. The chain has TRBV18 and TRBJ1-1, with 10 bases aligning to TRBD1. Germline V gives CDR1 KGHSH, CDR2 LQKENI. CDR3 length: 15 amino acids. Trimming took 7 bases from V and 1 from J; bases not matched to a gene: 6. The CDR3 protein is CASYPGQGQNTEAFF. The CDR3 DNA sequence: TGTGCCAGCTATCCGGGACAGGGGCAGAACACTGAAGCTTTCTTT.

The J gene is TRBJ1-1, the V gene TRBV5-5, with 10 bases that match TRBD1. With V trimmed by 4 bases and J by 10 bases, 10 bases remained unmatched. The CDR3 totals 14 residues. Germline V gene sequence: CDR1 SGHKS, CDR2 YYEKEE (reference sequence). CDR3 nucleotide sequence: TGTGCCAGCAGCGCGGCCGGGACAGGGGCGACAGCTTTCTTT. Translation: CASSAAGTGATAFF.

The chain joins TRBV7-2 to TRBJ2-5; 14 bases line up with TRBD2. After removal of 5 bases from V and 4 bases from J, the junction contained 9 bases not matched to a gene. The CDR3 has 17 residues. Germline V gene data show CDR1 as SGHTA and CDR2 as FQGNSA. CDR3: CASSTGTSGGRGETQYF. As DNA, the CDR3 is TGTGCCAGCAGCACTGGGACTAGCGGGGGCCGGGGAGAGACCCAGTACTTC.

The rearrangement joins TRBV4-2 to TRBJ2-7; D may be TRBD2 (7 bases). The CDR3 is 15 residues long. Trimming removed 6 bases at V and 3 bases at J, with 18 bases between. Germline loops: CDR1 LGHNA, CDR2 YNFKEQ. This chain's CDR3 is CASRQIRGGLYEQYF. In nucleotides, the CDR3 is TGTGCCAGCAGACAAATTAGGGGGGGACTCTACGAGCAGTACTTC.

This clone was seen only a few times. The chain has TRBV7-9 and TRBJ2-2, with D hard to call. V was trimmed by 5 bases and J by 5 bases, leaving 12 bases between them. The germline V gene encodes CDR1 SEHNR and CDR2 FQNEAQ (reference sequence). The CDR3 totals 14 residues. DNA of the CDR3: TGTGCCAGCAGCCCCACCCCCGGGACCGGGGAGCTGTTTTTT. This sequence encodes CASSPTPGTGELFF.

This clone occurred a few times. In DNA, the CDR3 is TGTGCCAGCAGCCATCCGGACAGGGGAGAAAAACTGTTTTTT. As protein: CASSHPDRGEKLFF. V and J are TRBV7-2 and TRBJ1-4, with 9 bases matching TRBD1. Germline V gene lookup returns CDR1 SGHTA and CDR2 FQGNSA. V was clipped by 5 bases and J by 8 bases; unmatched bases: 6. The CDR3 is 14 amino acids.

The chain combines TRBV5-6 with TRBJ2-7; 9 nucleotides align to TRBD1. The CDR3 length is 14 residues. The ends lost 2 bases at V and 4 bases at J; junction bases unmatched: 4. In germline, CDR1 is SGHDT, CDR2 YYEEEE. The CDR3 nucleotides are TGTGCCAGCAGCTTCCGGGACAGGGTGTACGAGCAGTACTTC. It translates to CASSFRDRVYEQYF.

V and J are TRBV7-3 and TRBJ2-1; tentative D call: TRBD2 (7 bases). Germline lookup yields CDR1 SGHTA and CDR2 FQGTGA. V was pared by 5 bases and J by 3 bases, with 14 bases between. The CDR3 runs 15 residues. For the CDR3, the DNA is TGTGCCAGCAGCCCCGGCGGGGGCTACTACAATGAGCAGTTCTTC. It is translated as CASSPGGGYYNEQFF.

The rearrangement links TRBV5-6 to TRBJ2-7; 8 bases line up with TRBD2. Germline CDR1 is SGHDT and CDR2 is YYEEEE. V lost 2 bases and J lost 1; bases outside the gene matches: 5. The CDR3 runs 15 residues. The CDR3 region has the DNA TGTGCCAGCAGCTTTTTAGCGGGGTATTCCTACGAGCAGTACTTC. It yields the protein CASSFLAGYSYEQYF.

The chain carries TRBV5-5 and TRBJ2-7; no reliable D call. The CDR3 covers 14 residues. The V end lost 2 bases, the J end lost 0 bases, and 9 bases lay between the germline ends. Germline-derived CDR1 and CDR2 are SGHKS and YYEKEE (reference sequence). The CDR3 DNA is TGTGCCAGCAGCTTAAGGGATTACTCCTACGAGCAGTACTTC. Translating gives CASSLRDYSYEQYF.

The rearrangement uses TRBV28 and TRBJ1-1, with D possibly matching TRBD1 (5 bases). This CDR3 spans 12 amino acids. V lost 10 bases, J lost 2 bases, and 11 bases lay in between. The germline V gene encodes CDR1 MDHEN and CDR2 SYDVKM. CDR3 sequence: CATGQGNTEAFF. The CDR3 DNA follows: TGTGCCACTGGGCAGGGTAACACTGAAGCTTTCTTT. The full variable domain, completed using reference TRBV28 and TRBJ1-1, is DVKVTQSSRYLVKRTGEKVFLECVQDMDHENMFWYRQDPGLGLRLIYFSYDVKMKEKGDIPEGYSVSREKKERFSLILESASTNQTSMYLCATGQGNTEAFFGQGTRLTVV.

This clone was counted only a few times. The chain couples TRBV11-2 to TRBJ2-7, with 7 bases matching TRBD1. The CDR3 loop spans 13 amino acids. Germline CDR1 and CDR2: SGHAT and FQNNGV. The J segment lost 7 bases and the V segment lost 2 bases, leaving 5 bases of the junction unmatched. CDR3 DNA: TGTGCCAGCAGCTTAACAGGGGTAGGAGAGCAGTACTTC. It yields the protein CASSLTGVGEQYF.

J is TRBJ1-6 and V is TRBV28, with D maybe TRBD1 (5 bases). The CDR3 has 15 residues. Deletions cut 3 bases from V and 7 bases from J, with 13 bases between. Germline values: CDR1 MDHEN, CDR2 SYDVKM. As DNA, the CDR3 is TGTGCCAGCAGTTTTAGCGGGACGGAGAATTCACCCCTCCACTTT. Translated, it gives CASSFSGTENSPLHF.

Here the CDR3 DNA reads TGTGCCAGCAGCTTACAGGGGGCCGTCAAAAACATTCAGTACTTC. Its translation is CASSLQGAVKNIQYF. This chain connects TRBV7-2 to TRBJ2-4; 8 bases align to TRBD1. The CDR3 length is 15 residues. J gave up 3 bases and V 2 bases, and 3 bases lay outside the gene matches. The V gene's germline CDR1 is SGHTA and CDR2 FQGNSA.

The rearrangement joins TRBV6-1 to TRBJ2-5, with D possibly matching TRBD2 (7 bases). The CDR3 loop spans 15 amino acids. Trimming shortened V by 4 bases and J by 5 bases, and 17 bases separated the two germline ends. Germline CDR1 MNHNS, CDR2 SASEGT. The CDR3 here is CASSVGGGAWETQYF. DNA of the CDR3: TGTGCCAGCAGTGTCGGTGGGGGGGCTTGGGAGACCCAGTACTTC.

The chain uses TRBV4-1 and TRBJ2-3; either TRBD1 or TRBD2 may supply D (6 bases each). The CDR3 has 15 residues. CDR1 is MGHRA, CDR2 YSYEKL, per germline. Trimming took off 4 bases at V and 2 bases at J, with 13 bases between the two ends. As DNA, the CDR3 is TGCGCCAGCAGCCGGGGGGCCGGAAACACAGATACGCAGTATTTT. It is translated as CASSRGAGNTDTQYF.

The chain carries TRBV28 and TRBJ1-2; 9 nucleotides agree with TRBD1. Germline CDR1 is MDHEN and CDR2 is SYDVKM. V shed 6 bases and J 2 bases; nucleotides not matched to a gene: 4. This CDR3 has 14 amino acids. CDR3 sequence (DNA): TGTGCCAGCAGGAACAGGGGGCGGAACTATGGCTACACCTTC. The encoded protein is CASRNRGRNYGYTF.

V and J are TRBV4-3 and TRBJ2-3; D remains unclear. CDR1 and CDR2 (germline): LGHNA, YSLEER. The CDR3 sequence is 13 residues long. Trimming removed 4 bases at V and 6 bases at J, with 11 bases between. The CDR3 DNA reads TGCGCCAGCAGCCGTGTAGAAGGGGATACGCAGTATTTT. This translates into CASSRVEGDTQYF.

V usage is TRBV21-1 and J usage is TRBJ2-2; no check of the table's D call, TRBD1, against the DNA was made. TRBV21-1 is recorded as a pseudogene. There are 16 residues in the CDR3. The CDR3 loop is CASRPGQNFGTGELFF. The CDR3 DNA follows: TGTGCCAGCAGACCGGGACAAAATTTCGGCACCGGGGAGCTGTTTTTT.

This clone was seen only a few times. The chain combines TRBV18 with TRBJ2-3; TRBD2 is a possible D gene (6 bases). V dropped 6 bases and J dropped 0 bases, with 10 bases sitting between them. The CDR3 sequence is 14 residues long. CDR1 and CDR2 from the germline V gene are KGHSH and LQKENI. Here the CDR3 reads CASSWTISTDTQYF. DNA for the CDR3: TGTGCCAGCTCCTGGACTATCAGCACAGATACGCAGTATTTT.

The chain couples TRBV7-2 to TRBJ2-5; TRBD2 matches at 14 bases. Germline values: CDR1 SGHTA, CDR2 FQGNSA. This CDR3 contains 13 residues. The V gene end was trimmed by 11 bases and the J gene end by 3 bases; junction bases not matched to a gene: 2. Here the CDR3 reads CAGGLAGEETQYF. Here the CDR3 DNA reads TGTGCCGGGGGACTAGCGGGGGAAGAGACCCAGTACTTC.

CDR3 in DNA: TGTGCCAGCAGCGCCAGGCCGACACACTCCTCTGGGGCCAACGTCCTGACTTTC. It specifies CASSARPTHSSGANVLTF. The chain recombines TRBV9 with TRBJ2-6; D unresolved. V dropped 3 bases and J dropped 0 bases, with 16 bases sitting between them. This CDR3 spans 18 amino acids. CDR1 is SGDLS, CDR2 YYNGEE, per germline. Using reference TRBV9 and TRBJ2-6 for the parts outside the CDR3, the full variable domain is DSGVTQTPKHLITATGQRVTLRCSPRSGDLSVYWYQQSLDQGLQFLIQYYNGEERAKGNILERFSAQQFPDLHSELNLSSLELGDSALYFCASSARPTHSSGANVLTFGAGSRLTVL.

This chain joins TRBV9 and TRBJ2-3, with 7 bases that match TRBD1. Germline lookup yields CDR1 SGDLS and CDR2 YYNGEE. With 0 bases clipped from V and 6 bases from J, the junction kept 1 base outside the gene matches. This CDR3 comprises 13 residues. The CDR3 region is CASSVVTGDTQYF. For the CDR3, the DNA is TGTGCCAGCAGCGTAGTGACAGGGGATACGCAGTATTTT.

CDR3 bases: TGCGCCAGCAGCCGAGACAAAAATCAGCCCCAGCATTTT. The encoded protein is CASSRDKNQPQHF. This chain joins TRBV4-3 and TRBJ1-5; no firm D call. Trimming left V 4 bases short and J 4 bases short, with 8 bases between. The CDR3 spans 13 residues. Germline CDR1 is LGHNA and CDR2 is YSLEER.

The J gene is TRBJ2-3, the V gene TRBV2, with 9 bases lining up with TRBD2. This CDR3 spans 17 amino acids. Germline CDR1 reads SNHLY; CDR2 reads FYNNEI. Trimming removed 11 bases from V and 4 bases from J; junction bases left unmatched: 19. In DNA form, the CDR3 reads TGTGCCTCACAGATTTACCCCGGCGGGGGGGTATCAGATACGCAGTATTTT. Its protein is CASQIYPGGGVSDTQYF.

This clone was seen only a few times. The rearrangement links TRBV6-6 to TRBJ1-1; D gene ambiguous. CDR3 size: 12 residues. Trimming cost V 8 bases and J 0 bases, with 7 bases left between them. CDR1 and CDR2 (germline): MNHNY, SVGAGI (reference sequence). In nucleotides, the CDR3 is TGTGCCAGCGGTAAGCTGAACACTGAAGCTTTCTTT. Its translation is CASGKLNTEAFF.

V and J are TRBV7-8 and TRBJ1-5, with D perhaps matching TRBD1 (6 bases). The CDR3 covers 16 residues. Germline V gene sequence: CDR1 SGHVS, CDR2 FQNEAQ. The germline V and J ends were trimmed by 1 base and 8 bases, with 18 bases remaining between them. Here the CDR3 reads CASSLGAGTQWKPQHF. Written as DNA, the CDR3 is TGTGCCAGCAGCTTAGGGGCAGGGACACAGTGGAAGCCCCAGCATTTT.

The rearrangement uses TRBV6-8 and TRBJ2-7; no firm D call. The CDR3 has 16 amino acids. Trimming removed 0 bases at V and 3 bases at J, with 15 bases between. CDR1 is MNHGY and CDR2 is SAAAGT in the germline V gene. CDR3 protein: CASSYSRAPPYYEQYF. Here the CDR3 DNA reads TGTGCCAGCAGTTACTCAAGGGCTCCTCCCTACTACGAGCAGTACTTC.